This paragraph covers one TCR beta chain sequence. The antigen remains undetermined. Researchers used 5'RACE with constant-segment primers to make TCR alpha and TCR beta cDNA libraries that carry sample barcodes and UMIs. TCRdb called the 5' RACE reads again in MiXCR, with one record for every CDR3 protein. The sample lists roughly 300,000 distinct CDR3 sequences, 15% to 20% occurring once. This sample is drawn from a study of T-cell memory formation after mild COVID-19. On the study more broadly: TCR clusters were mostly confined to one donor each. Findings and caveats of the study: Memory cells collected pre-infection included some clones that later responded, suggesting cross-reactive memory joined.

Germline V CDR1 and CDR2: SQVTM, ANQGSEA. The CDR3 covers 17 residues. Germline trimming cut 4 bases from V and 3 bases from J; bases unmatched to any gene: 18. This receptor was obtained from a young man who had mild COVID-19 (a few samples of this study predate the infection). Cell type and time point are not known. This chain links TRBV29-1 with TRBJ2-7, with 7 bases that match TRBD1. The specimen sequenced was PBMCs or a T cell subset sorted from them (not recorded which). CDR3 nucleotide sequence: TGCAGCGTTGGGGGCCCCACTCCGGGACAGATTTTCTACGAGCAGTACTTC. This encodes CSVGGPTPGQIFYEQYF.